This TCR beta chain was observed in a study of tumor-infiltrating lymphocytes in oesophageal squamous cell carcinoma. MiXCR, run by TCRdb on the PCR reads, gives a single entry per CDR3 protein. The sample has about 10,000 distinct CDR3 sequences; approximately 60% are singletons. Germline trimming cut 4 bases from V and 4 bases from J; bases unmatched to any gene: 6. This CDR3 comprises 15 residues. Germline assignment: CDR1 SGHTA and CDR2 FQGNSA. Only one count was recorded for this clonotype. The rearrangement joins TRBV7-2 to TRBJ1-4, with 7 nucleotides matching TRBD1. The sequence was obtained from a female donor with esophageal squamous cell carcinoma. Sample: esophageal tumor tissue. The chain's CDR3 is CASSWRDRDNEKLFF. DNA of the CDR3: TGTGCCAGCAGCTGGAGGGACAGAGATAATGAAAAACTGTTTTTT.